This is a list of T cell receptor beta chains from one sample in a study of blood T cells in healthy people across ages. A single record per CDR3 protein comes from TCRdb applying MiXCR to the 5' RACE reads. The sample has about 1.4 million distinct CDR3 sequences, approximately 59% seen once; the top ten hold 5.5% to 8%. The specimen was blood. The receptors were gathered from a man between 18 and 29 years old in good health. Each CDR3 is given with its conserved first and last residue. D genes are given only for firm matches. A clone size is listed for some rows: how often the clone was seen (once, few, many), or a class if it is expanded.

j_call | v_call | d_call | clone_size | cdr3_length | cdr3_aa | cdr3_nt
TRBJ1-2 | TRBV27 | - | few | 14 | CASSPAGRNYGYTF | TGTGCCAGCAGCCCCGCCGGGAGAAACTATGGCTACACCTTC
TRBJ2-1 | TRBV2 | - | - | 15 | CASSATRSSYNEQFF | TGTGCCAGCAGCGCGACTAGGAGCTCCTACAATGAGCAGTTCTTC
TRBJ2-7 | TRBV4-1 | - | - | 12 | CASSQDHREQYF | TGCGCCAGCAGCCAAGATCATAGAGAGCAGTACTTC
TRBJ1-2 | TRBV10-3 | - | once | 16 | CAISESMGQAFYGYTF | TGTGCCATCAGTGAGTCAATGGGCCAAGCCTTCTATGGCTACACCTTC
TRBJ1-2 | TRBV6-5 | - | - | 16 | CASSYEGVAGIDGYTF | TGTGCCAGCAGTTACGAGGGGGTTGCCGGGATTGATGGCTACACCTTC
TRBJ2-6 | TRBV2 | - | many | 14 | CASNRGLGANVLTF | TGTGCCAGCAACCGTGGCCTGGGGGCCAACGTCCTGACTTTC
TRBJ2-1 | TRBV12-3/TRBV12-4 | - | - | 14 | CASNRRGPYNEQFF | TGTGCCAGCAACCGGAGAGGCCCTTACAATGAGCAGTTCTTC
TRBJ2-1 | TRBV15 | TRBD2 | - | 15 | CATSRELAGGNEQFF | TGTGCCACCAGCAGAGAACTAGCGGGCGGCAATGAGCAGTTCTTC
TRBJ1-2 | TRBV5-5 | TRBD1 | - | 16 | CASTIPEQGAGYGYTF | TGTGCCAGCACTATACCCGAGCAGGGGGCTGGCTATGGCTACACCTTC
TRBJ2-5 | TRBV6-2/TRBV6-3 | - | - | 12 | CASRTTAYGQYF | TGTGCCAGCAGAACCACAGCCTACGGGCAGTACTTC
TRBJ2-7 | TRBV4-1 | - | - | 18 | CASSQPGDLMNTQYEQYF | TGCGCCAGCAGCCAACCGGGTGATTTGATGAATACCCAATACGAGCAGTACTTC
TRBJ1-2 | TRBV6-2/TRBV6-3 | - | - | 15 | CASSYIPTANYGYTF | TGTGCCAGCAGTTACATTCCGACAGCTAACTATGGCTACACCTTC
TRBJ2-5 | TRBV25-1 | TRBD2 | - | 15 | CASSPSGRNQETQYF | TGTGCCAGCAGTCCTAGCGGTAGAAACCAAGAGACCCAGTACTTC
TRBJ1-2 | TRBV7-2 | - | - | 15 | CASSLGAGEVYGYTF | TGTGCCAGCAGCTTAGGGGCAGGGGAGGTGTATGGCTACACCTTC
TRBJ1-1 | TRBV29-1 | TRBD1 | - | 15 | CSVELVRDRYPEAFF | TGCAGCGTTGAATTGGTACGGGACAGGTACCCTGAAGCTTTCTTT
TRBJ2-7 | TRBV18 | TRBD2 | - | 15 | CASSPLAGANYEQYF | TGTGCCAGCTCACCTCTAGCGGGAGCTAACTACGAGCAGTACTTC
TRBJ1-1 | TRBV6-6 | - | - | 16 | CASSYRQEPPPTEAFF | TGTGCCAGCAGTTACCGCCAGGAACCGCCTCCCACTGAAGCTTTCTTT
TRBJ2-1 | TRBV2 | - | - | 14 | CASTPIGREGEQFF | TGTGCCAGCACACCCATAGGCAGGGAAGGTGAGCAGTTCTTC
TRBJ1-1 | TRBV4-1 | - | few | 14 | CASRPIALRTEAFF | TGCGCCAGCAGACCTATTGCCCTCAGGACTGAAGCTTTCTTT
TRBJ2-5 | TRBV4-3 | - | few | 14 | CASSPLAQGRTQYF | TGCGCCAGCAGCCCCCTTGCCCAGGGTAGGACCCAGTACTTC
TRBJ2-7 | TRBV18 | - | - | 16 | CASSPLLRASSYEQYF | TGTGCCAGCTCACCCTTATTAAGGGCTAGCTCCTACGAGCAGTACTTC
TRBJ2-4 | TRBV7-2 | TRBD2 | few | 15 | CASSRGEWAKNIQYF | TGTGCCAGCAGCCGGGGGGAATGGGCCAAAAACATTCAGTACTTC
TRBJ1-6 | TRBV29-1 | - | - | 15 | CSVEDGTAGGSPLHF | TGCAGCGTTGAGGACGGCACCGCTGGGGGTTCACCCCTCCACTTT
TRBJ1-4 | TRBV7-2 | TRBD1 | few | 14 | CASSPRQGDEKLFF | TGTGCCAGCAGCCCCCGACAGGGAGATGAAAAACTGTTTTTT
TRBJ1-6 | TRBV20-1 | TRBD1 | - | 15 | CSARGPGTGISPLHF | TGCAGTGCTAGAGGACCCGGGACAGGGATATCACCCCTCCACTTT
TRBJ2-5 | TRBV27 | TRBD2 | - | 16 | CASRGVHYSGGETQYF | TGTGCCAGCAGAGGCGTGCATTACAGCGGGGGAGAGACCCAGTACTTC
TRBJ2-5 | TRBV18 | - | - | 14 | CASSPAGTSETQYF | TGTGCCAGCTCACCTGCCGGGACTTCAGAGACCCAGTACTTC
TRBJ2-7 | TRBV12-3/TRBV12-4 | - | - | 15 | CASSSQAYRGGEQYF | TGTGCCAGCAGCTCGCAGGCCTATAGGGGAGGCGAGCAGTACTTC
TRBJ1-1 | TRBV7-9 | TRBD1 | - | 13 | CASSLLTGGEAFF | TGTGCCAGCAGCTTGTTGACAGGGGGTGAAGCTTTCTTT
TRBJ2-7 | TRBV7-6 | TRBD2 | - | 15 | CASSLELAVRYEQYF | TGTGCCAGCAGCTTAGAACTAGCGGTGAGATACGAGCAGTACTTC
TRBJ1-4 | TRBV19 | - | - | 16 | CASSGADPTTNEKLFF | TGTGCCAGTAGCGGGGCCGATCCAACAACTAATGAAAAACTGTTTTTT
TRBJ1-1 | TRBV10-3 | - | - | 14 | CAIRNPAFDTEAFF | TGTGCCATCAGAAACCCCGCTTTCGACACTGAAGCTTTCTTT
TRBJ1-2 | TRBV27 | - | - | 14 | CASSSTESNYGYTF | TGTGCCAGCAGTTCGACGGAGTCTAACTATGGCTACACCTTC
TRBJ1-1 | TRBV19 | - | once | 14 | CASSRRSGNTEAFF | TGTGCCAGTAGCCGACGATCCGGGAACACTGAAGCTTTCTTT
TRBJ2-6 | TRBV29-1 | - | - | 12 | CSVPSGANVLTF | TGCAGCGTCCCTTCTGGGGCCAACGTCCTGACTTTC
TRBJ1-6 | TRBV10-3 | TRBD1 | few | 13 | CAIARGLDSPLHF | TGTGCCATCGCAAGGGGGCTGGATTCACCCCTCCACTTT
TRBJ2-7 | TRBV28 | TRBD2 | - | 14 | CASSLLGLAAEQYF | TGTGCCAGCAGTTTATTGGGACTAGCAGCCGAGCAGTACTTC
TRBJ1-2 | TRBV7-9 | TRBD1 | - | 16 | CASSSEGLGQGYGYTF | TGTGCCAGCAGCTCCGAAGGGTTAGGACAGGGGTATGGCTACACCTTC
TRBJ2-5 | TRBV15 | - | - | 14 | CATSSDSGRETQYF | TGTGCCACCAGCAGTGACTCGGGCAGAGAGACCCAGTACTTC
TRBJ1-6 | TRBV18 | - | - | 16 | CASSPRQVLLNSPLHF | TGTGCCAGCTCACCCCGACAGGTGCTGCTTAATTCACCCCTCCACTTT
TRBJ1-2 | TRBV4-1 | - | - | 12 | CASKGSGYGYTF | TGCGCCAGCAAGGGATCAGGCTATGGCTACACCTTC
TRBJ2-7 | TRBV2 | TRBD1 | - | 15 | CASDKYRGRTYEQYF | TGTGCCAGCGATAAATACAGGGGTAGGACCTACGAGCAGTACTTC
TRBJ2-5 | TRBV4-2 | - | - | 15 | CASSQDWRTQETQYF | TGTGCCAGCAGCCAAGATTGGCGGACCCAAGAGACCCAGTACTTC
TRBJ2-4 | TRBV7-2 | TRBD1 | - | 16 | CASTPSGQGAKNIQYF | TGTGCCAGCACCCCGTCGGGACAGGGAGCCAAAAACATTCAGTACTTC
TRBJ1-2 | TRBV4-1 | - | - | 15 | CASSQDPWVIDGYTF | TGCGCCAGCAGCCAGGATCCCTGGGTTATCGATGGCTACACCTTC
TRBJ2-4 | TRBV30 | - | - | 13 | CGSSLKAKNIQYF | TGTGGGTCGTCACTTAAGGCCAAAAACATTCAGTACTTC
TRBJ2-3 | TRBV5-1 | - | - | 14 | CASSRARGTDTQYF | TGCGCCAGCAGTCGGGCCCGTGGAACAGATACGCAGTATTTT
TRBJ1-4 | TRBV29-1 | - | - | 14 | CSVDDPLSGEKLFF | TGCAGCGTCGACGACCCCTTAAGCGGTGAAAAACTGTTTTTT
TRBJ2-3 | TRBV7-2 | TRBD1 | many | 15 | CASRAGTGGSDTQYF | TGTGCCAGCAGAGCCGGGACAGGCGGCTCAGATACGCAGTATTTT
TRBJ2-5 | TRBV10-3 | - | - | 14 | CAISDLGGVETQYF | TGTGCCATCAGTGATTTGGGCGGGGTTGAGACCCAGTACTTC
TRBJ2-4 | TRBV4-2 | - | - | 13 | CASSQELHSSLYF | TGTGCCAGCAGCCAAGAACTTCACTCATCCTTGTACTTC
TRBJ1-4 | TRBV7-2 | - | - | 16 | CASSLDSGQGREKLFF | TGTGCCAGCAGCTTAGACTCGGGCCAGGGGCGGGAAAAACTGTTTTTT
TRBJ1-2 | TRBV7-4 | TRBD1 | - | 17 | CASSLGDSHRENYGYTF | TGTGCCAGCAGCTTGGGGGACAGCCATAGAGAGAACTATGGCTACACCTTC
TRBJ1-1 | TRBV6-5 | - | - | 14 | CASSYGRGRAEAFF | TGTGCCAGCAGTTACGGTCGGGGTAGGGCTGAAGCTTTCTTT
TRBJ2-3 | TRBV4-2 | - | - | 16 | CASSQDLSASTDTQYF | TGTGCCAGCAGCCAAGATTTATCGGCTAGCACAGATACGCAGTATTTT
TRBJ1-5 | TRBV21-1 | - | - | 13 | CASINRGYQPQHF | TGTGCCAGCATCAACAGGGGGTATCAGCCCCAGCATTTT
TRBJ1-6 | TRBV14 | TRBD1 | few | 16 | CASSALIDRAHSPLHF | TGTGCCAGCAGCGCCCTCATTGACAGGGCGCATTCACCCCTCCACTTT
TRBJ1-1 | TRBV21-1 | - | once | 12 | CASETGGPEAFF | TGTGCCAGTGAGACAGGGGGCCCTGAAGCTTTCTTT
TRBJ2-4 | TRBV20-1 | TRBD1 | - | 11 | CSAVTGGIQYF | TGCAGTGCCGTGACAGGGGGCATTCAGTACTTC